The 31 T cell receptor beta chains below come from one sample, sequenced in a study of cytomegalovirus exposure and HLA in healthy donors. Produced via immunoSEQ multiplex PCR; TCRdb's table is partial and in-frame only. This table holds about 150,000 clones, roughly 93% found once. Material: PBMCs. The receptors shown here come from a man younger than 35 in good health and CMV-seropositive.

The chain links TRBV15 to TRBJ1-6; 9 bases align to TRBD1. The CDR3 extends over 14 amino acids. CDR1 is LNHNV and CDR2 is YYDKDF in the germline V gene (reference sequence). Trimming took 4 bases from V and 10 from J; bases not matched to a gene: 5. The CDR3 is CATSMGQGGSPLHF. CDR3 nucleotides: TGTGCCACCAGCATGGGACAGGGTGGATCACCCCTCCACTTT.

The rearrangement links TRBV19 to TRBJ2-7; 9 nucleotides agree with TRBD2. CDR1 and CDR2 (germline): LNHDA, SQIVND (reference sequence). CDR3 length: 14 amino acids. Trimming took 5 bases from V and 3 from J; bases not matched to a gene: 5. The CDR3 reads CASSSTSGLYEQYF. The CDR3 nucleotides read TGTGCCAGTAGTTCCACTAGCGGGCTCTACGAGCAGTACTTC. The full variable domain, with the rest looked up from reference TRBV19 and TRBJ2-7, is DGGITQSPKYLFRKEGQNVTLSCEQNLNHDAMYWYRQDPGQGLRLIYYSQIVNDFQKGDIAEGYSVSREKKESFPLTVTSAQKNPTAFYLCASSSTSGLYEQYFGPGTRLTVT.

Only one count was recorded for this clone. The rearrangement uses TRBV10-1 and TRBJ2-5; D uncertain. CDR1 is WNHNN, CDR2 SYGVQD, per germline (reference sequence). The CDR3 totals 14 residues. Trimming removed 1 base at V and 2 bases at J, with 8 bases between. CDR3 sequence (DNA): TGCGCCAGCAGTGAGTTAGCAGAACAAGAGACCCAGTACTTC. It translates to CASSELAEQETQYF.

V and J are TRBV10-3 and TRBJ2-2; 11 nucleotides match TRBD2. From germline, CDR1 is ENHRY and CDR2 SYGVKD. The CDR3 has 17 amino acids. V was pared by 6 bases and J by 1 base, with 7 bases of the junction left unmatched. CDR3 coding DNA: TGTGCCATCAGCCAGCATACTAGCGGGAGGAACACCGGGGAGCTGTTTTTT. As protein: CAISQHTSGRNTGELFF.

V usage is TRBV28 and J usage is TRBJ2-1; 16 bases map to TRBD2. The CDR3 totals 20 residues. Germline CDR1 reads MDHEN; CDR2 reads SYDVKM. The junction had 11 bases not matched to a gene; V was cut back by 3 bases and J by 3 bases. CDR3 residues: CASSFDGGTSGRAGYNEQFF. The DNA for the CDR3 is TGTGCCAGCAGTTTCGACGGTGGGACTAGCGGGAGGGCGGGCTACAATGAGCAGTTCTTC.

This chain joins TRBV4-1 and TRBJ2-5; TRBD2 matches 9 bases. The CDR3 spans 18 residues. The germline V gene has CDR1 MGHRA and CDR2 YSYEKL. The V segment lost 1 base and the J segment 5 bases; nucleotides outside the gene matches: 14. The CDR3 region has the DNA TGCGCCAGCAGCCAAGGTGGAGTGAGCGGGAGGTTCGTTGAGACCCAGTACTTC. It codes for CASSQGGVSGRFVETQYF.

Here the CDR3 reads CSGTSGTTDTQYF. The CDR3 DNA sequence: TGCAGCGGGACTAGCGGGACCACAGATACGCAGTATTTT. The chain couples TRBV29-1 to TRBJ2-3; 12 bases map to TRBD2. The length of the CDR3 is 13 residues. Germline CDR1 reads SQVTM; CDR2 reads ANQGSEA. The V gene end was trimmed by 7 bases and the J gene end by 2 bases; junction bases not matched to a gene: 1.

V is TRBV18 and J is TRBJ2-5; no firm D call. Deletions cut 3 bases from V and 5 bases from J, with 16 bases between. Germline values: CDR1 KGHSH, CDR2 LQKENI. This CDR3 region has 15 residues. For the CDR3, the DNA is TGTGCCAGCTCACCTTTAGCCGCCTCCCTGGAGACCCAGTACTTC. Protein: CASSPLAASLETQYF.

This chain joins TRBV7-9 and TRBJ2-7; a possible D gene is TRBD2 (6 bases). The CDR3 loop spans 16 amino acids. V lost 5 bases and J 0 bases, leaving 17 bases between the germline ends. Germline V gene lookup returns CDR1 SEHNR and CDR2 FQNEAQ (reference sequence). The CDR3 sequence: CASSPPRGTDSYEQYF. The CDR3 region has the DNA TGTGCCAGCAGCCCTCCCCGGGGGACCGACTCCTACGAGCAGTACTTC.

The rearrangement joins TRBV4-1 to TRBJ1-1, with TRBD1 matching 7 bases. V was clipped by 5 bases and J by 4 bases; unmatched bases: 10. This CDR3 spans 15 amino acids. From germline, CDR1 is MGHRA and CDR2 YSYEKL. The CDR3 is CASSANPPGGTEAFF. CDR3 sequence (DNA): TGCGCCAGCAGCGCCAACCCGCCAGGGGGCACTGAAGCTTTCTTT.

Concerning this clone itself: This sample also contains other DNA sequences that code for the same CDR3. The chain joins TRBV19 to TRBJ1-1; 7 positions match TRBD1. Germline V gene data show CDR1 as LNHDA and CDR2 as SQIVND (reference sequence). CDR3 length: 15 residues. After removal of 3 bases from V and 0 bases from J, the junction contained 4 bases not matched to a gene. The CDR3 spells CASSIGGQVNTEAFF. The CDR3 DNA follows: TGTGCCAGTAGTATCGGTGGACAGGTGAACACTGAAGCTTTCTTT. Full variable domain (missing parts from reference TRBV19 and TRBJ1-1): DGGITQSPKYLFRKEGQNVTLSCEQNLNHDAMYWYRQDPGQGLRLIYYSQIVNDFQKGDIAEGYSVSREKKESFPLTVTSAQKNPTAFYLCASSIGGQVNTEAFFGQGTRLTVV.

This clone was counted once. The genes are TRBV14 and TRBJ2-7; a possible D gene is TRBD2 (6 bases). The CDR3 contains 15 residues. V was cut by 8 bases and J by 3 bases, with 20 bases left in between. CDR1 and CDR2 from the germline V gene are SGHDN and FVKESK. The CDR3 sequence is CASSGWRRGNYEQYF. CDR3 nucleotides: TGTGCCAGCTCGGGGTGGCGGAGGGGAAACTACGAGCAGTACTTC.

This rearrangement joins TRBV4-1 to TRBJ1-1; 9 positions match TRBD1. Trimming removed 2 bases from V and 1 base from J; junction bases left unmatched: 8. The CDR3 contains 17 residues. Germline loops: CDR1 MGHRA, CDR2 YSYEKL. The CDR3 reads CASSQRDRVFRNTEAFF. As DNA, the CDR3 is TGCGCCAGCAGCCAAAGGGACAGGGTTTTCAGGAACACTGAAGCTTTCTTT.

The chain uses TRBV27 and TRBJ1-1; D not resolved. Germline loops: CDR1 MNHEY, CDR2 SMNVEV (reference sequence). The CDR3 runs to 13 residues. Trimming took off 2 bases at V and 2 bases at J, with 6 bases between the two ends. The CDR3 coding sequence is TGTGCCAGCAGTTTACAGGCTAACACTGAAGCTTTCTTT. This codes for CASSLQANTEAFF.

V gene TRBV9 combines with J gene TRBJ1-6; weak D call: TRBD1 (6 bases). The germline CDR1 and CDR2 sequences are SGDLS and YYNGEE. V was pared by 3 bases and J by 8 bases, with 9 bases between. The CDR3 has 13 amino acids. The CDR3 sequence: CASSADSDSPLHF. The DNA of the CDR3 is TGTGCCAGCAGCGCGGACAGCGATTCACCCCTCCACTTT.

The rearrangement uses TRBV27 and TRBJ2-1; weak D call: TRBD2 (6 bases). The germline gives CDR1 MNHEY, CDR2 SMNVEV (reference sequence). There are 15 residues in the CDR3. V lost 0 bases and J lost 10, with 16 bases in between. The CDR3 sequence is CASSLSSGGVVEQFF. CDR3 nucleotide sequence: TGTGCCAGCAGTTTATCGTCCGGGGGAGTGGTGGAGCAGTTCTTC.

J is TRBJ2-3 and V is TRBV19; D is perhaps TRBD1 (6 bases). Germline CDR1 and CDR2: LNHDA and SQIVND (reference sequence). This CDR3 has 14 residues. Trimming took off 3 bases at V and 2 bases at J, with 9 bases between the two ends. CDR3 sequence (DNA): TGTGCCAGTAGTATGGGACATTCCACAGATACGCAGTATTTT. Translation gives CASSMGHSTDTQYF.

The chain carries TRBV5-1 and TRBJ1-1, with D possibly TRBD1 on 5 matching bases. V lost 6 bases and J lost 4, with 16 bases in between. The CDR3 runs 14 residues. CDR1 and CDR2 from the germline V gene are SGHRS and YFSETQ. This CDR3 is CASNTDSRVTEAFF. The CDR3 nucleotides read TGCGCCAGCAACACTGACAGCCGGGTCACTGAAGCTTTCTTT.

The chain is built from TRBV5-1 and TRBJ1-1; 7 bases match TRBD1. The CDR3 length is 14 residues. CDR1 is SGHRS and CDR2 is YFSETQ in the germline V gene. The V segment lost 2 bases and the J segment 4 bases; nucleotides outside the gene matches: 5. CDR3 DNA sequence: TGCGCCAGCAGCTTCGAGGGGGCCGGCACTGAAGCTTTCTTT. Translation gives CASSFEGAGTEAFF.

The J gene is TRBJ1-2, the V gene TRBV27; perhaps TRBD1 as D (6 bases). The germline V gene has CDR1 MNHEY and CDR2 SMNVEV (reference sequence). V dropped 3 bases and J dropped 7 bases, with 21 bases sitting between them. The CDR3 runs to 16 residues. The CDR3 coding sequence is TGTGCCAGCAGTTTGTACGTAGGGGGGGTTATCGGTGGCTACACCTTC. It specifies CASSLYVGGVIGGYTF.

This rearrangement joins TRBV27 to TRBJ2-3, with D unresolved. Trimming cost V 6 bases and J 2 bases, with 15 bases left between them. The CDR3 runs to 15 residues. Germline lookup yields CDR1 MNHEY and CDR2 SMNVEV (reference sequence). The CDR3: CASSLFVRSTDTQYF. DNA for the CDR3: TGTGCCAGCAGCCTTTTTGTCAGGTCCACAGATACGCAGTATTTT.

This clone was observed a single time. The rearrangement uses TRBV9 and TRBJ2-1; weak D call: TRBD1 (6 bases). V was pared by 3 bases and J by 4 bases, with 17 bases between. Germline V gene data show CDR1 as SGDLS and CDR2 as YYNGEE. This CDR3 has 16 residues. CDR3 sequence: CASSANPGGRYNEQFF. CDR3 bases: TGTGCCAGCAGCGCGAACCCTGGGGGCAGGTACAATGAGCAGTTCTTC.

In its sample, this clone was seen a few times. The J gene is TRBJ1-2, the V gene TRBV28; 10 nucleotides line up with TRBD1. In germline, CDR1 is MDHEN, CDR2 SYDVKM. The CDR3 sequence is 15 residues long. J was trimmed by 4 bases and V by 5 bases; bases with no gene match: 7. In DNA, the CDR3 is TGTGCCAGCAGTCCTGGGGACAGGGGAGCCTATGGCTACACCTTC. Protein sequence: CASSPGDRGAYGYTF.

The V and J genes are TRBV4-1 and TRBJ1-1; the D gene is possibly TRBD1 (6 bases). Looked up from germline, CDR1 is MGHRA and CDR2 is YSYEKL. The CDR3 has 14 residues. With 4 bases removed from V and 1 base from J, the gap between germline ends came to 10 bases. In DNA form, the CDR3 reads TGCGCCAGCAGCCCGGGACACCAGAACACTGAAGCTTTCTTT. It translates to CASSPGHQNTEAFF.

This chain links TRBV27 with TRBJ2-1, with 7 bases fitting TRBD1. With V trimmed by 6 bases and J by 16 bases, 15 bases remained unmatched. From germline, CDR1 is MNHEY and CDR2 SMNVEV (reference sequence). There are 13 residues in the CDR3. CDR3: CASRSARTGRCFF. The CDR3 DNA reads TGTGCCAGCAGATCGGCCCGGACAGGTCGCTGCTTCTTC.

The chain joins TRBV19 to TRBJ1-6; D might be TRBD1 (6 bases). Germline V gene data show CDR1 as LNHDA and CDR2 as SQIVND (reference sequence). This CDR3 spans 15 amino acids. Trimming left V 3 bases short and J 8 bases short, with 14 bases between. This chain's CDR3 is CASSIPDSLDSPLHF. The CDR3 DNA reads TGTGCCAGTAGTATCCCGGACAGCTTGGATTCACCCCTCCACTTT.

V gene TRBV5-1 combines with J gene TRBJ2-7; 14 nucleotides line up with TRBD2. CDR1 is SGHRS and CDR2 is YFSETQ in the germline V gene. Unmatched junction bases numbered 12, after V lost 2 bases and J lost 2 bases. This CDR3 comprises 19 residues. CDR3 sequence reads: CASSFPSGTSGSGTYEQYF. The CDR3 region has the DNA TGCGCCAGCAGCTTCCCCTCCGGGACTAGCGGGAGTGGAACCTACGAGCAGTACTTC.

CDR3 nucleotide sequence: TGTGCCAGCAGCCAAGGCTGGACTGGTGAAGCTTTCTTT. This translates into CASSQGWTGEAFF. The V call is TRBV14, the J call TRBJ1-1; D not certain. The length of the CDR3 is 13 residues. Trimming cost V 1 base and J 7 bases, with 10 bases left between them. Germline assignment: CDR1 SGHDN and CDR2 FVKESK.

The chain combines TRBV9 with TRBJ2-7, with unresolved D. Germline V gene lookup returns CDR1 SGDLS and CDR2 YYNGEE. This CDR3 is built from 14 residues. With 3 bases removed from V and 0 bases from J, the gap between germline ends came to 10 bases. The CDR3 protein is CASSGGWSSYEQYF. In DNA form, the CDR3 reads TGTGCCAGCAGCGGAGGATGGAGCTCCTACGAGCAGTACTTC. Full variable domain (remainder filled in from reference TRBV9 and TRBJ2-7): DSGVTQTPKHLITATGQRVTLRCSPRSGDLSVYWYQQSLDQGLQFLIQYYNGEERAKGNILERFSAQQFPDLHSELNLSSLELGDSALYFCASSGGWSSYEQYFGPGTRLTVT.

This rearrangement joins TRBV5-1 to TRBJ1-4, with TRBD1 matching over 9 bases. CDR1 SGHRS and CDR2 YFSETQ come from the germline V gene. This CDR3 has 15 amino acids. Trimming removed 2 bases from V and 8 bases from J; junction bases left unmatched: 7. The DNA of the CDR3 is TGCGCCAGCAGCTTCGGGACAGGGATTCGGGAAAAACTGTTTTTT. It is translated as CASSFGTGIREKLFF.

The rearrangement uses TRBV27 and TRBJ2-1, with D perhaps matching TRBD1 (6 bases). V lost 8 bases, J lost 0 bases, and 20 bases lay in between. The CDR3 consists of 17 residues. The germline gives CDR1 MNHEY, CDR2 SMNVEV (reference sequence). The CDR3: CASARNSGALSYNEQFF. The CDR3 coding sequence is TGTGCCAGCGCCCGAAACTCAGGGGCCCTCTCCTACAATGAGCAGTTCTTC.